This entry describes one T cell receptor (beta chain). Its antigen remains unknown. The sample has other DNA sequences that encode this CDR3 too. The record originates from a study of T cell responses to AZD1222 COVID-19 vaccine. The study, taken as a whole, reports: Unmutated variant regions reportedly attract nearly half of all spike-specific TCRs. Researchers report vaccine-associated CD4 TCRs spanning spike, with dominance at 160-218 and 743-854.

This table comes from immunoSEQ multiplex PCR, and its TCRdb copy is limited to in-frame clones, with some not included. This table holds about 100,000 clones, approximately 86% found once. CDR3 size: 15 residues. The V segment lost 4 bases and the J segment 7 bases; nucleotides outside the gene matches: 7. Germline loops: CDR1 KGHDR, CDR2 SFDVKD. This chain connects TRBV24-1 to TRBJ2-2, with 8 bases identical to TRBD2. This receptor was identified in an adult in good health. The material was peripheral blood, obtained on day 0 of AZD1222 vaccination. The CDR3 coding sequence is TGTGCCACCAGTGACCGGACTAGCCCGCACGGGGAGCTGTTTTTT. This encodes CATSDRTSPHGELFF.